Following are 22 T cell receptor beta chains from one sample sequenced in a study of T cell responses to AZD1222 COVID-19 vaccine. The table came from immunoSEQ multiplex PCR; TCRdb's copy has only in-frame clones and leaves some out. The data show 100,000 to 130,000 clones, around 92% seen once. The starting material was peripheral blood, obtained 28 days after the second AZD1222 dose. The receptor set was obtained from an adult who received the AZD1222 COVID-19 vaccine.

This chain uses TRBV6-5 with TRBJ1-4, with D possibly being TRBD1 (5 bases). Trimming pared 2 bases from V and 3 bases from J, leaving 10 bases between. Germline CDR1 MNHEY, CDR2 SVGAGI. The CDR3 has 15 amino acids. CDR3 residues: CASSYIPGSNEKLFF. The CDR3 nucleotides are TGTGCCAGCAGTTACATTCCAGGGTCTAATGAAAAACTGTTTTTT.

This clone was detected only once. The CDR3 spells CASSQDGQGGGELFF. CDR3 sequence (DNA): TGCGCCAGCAGCCAAGATGGGCAGGGGGGCGGGGAGCTGTTTTTT. The genes are TRBV4-1 and TRBJ2-2; D perhaps matches TRBD1 (7 bases). V was clipped by 0 bases and J by 7 bases, with 12 bases between them. Germline V gene lookup returns CDR1 MGHRA and CDR2 YSYEKL. This CDR3 comprises 15 residues.

V usage is TRBV24-1 and J usage is TRBJ1-6, with 7 bases lining up with TRBD1. Trimming cost V 0 bases and J 8 bases; bases outside gene matches: 18. The CDR3 spans 20 residues. Germline CDR1 is KGHDR and CDR2 is SFDVKD. The CDR3 DNA is TGTGCCACCAGTGATTTGCAAGAGACAGGGCCGTTATCCGGTGATTCACCCCTCCACTTT. Protein: CATSDLQETGPLSGDSPLHF.

This rearrangement joins TRBV15 to TRBJ2-7; 9 nucleotides agree with TRBD1. This CDR3 comprises 13 residues. With V trimmed by 3 bases and J by 5 bases, 2 bases remained unmatched. Germline assignment: CDR1 LNHNV and CDR2 YYDKDF (reference sequence). DNA of the CDR3: TGTGCCACCAGCAGGGACAGGGGTCACGAGCAGTACTTC. It encodes CATSRDRGHEQYF.

DNA of the CDR3: TGTGCCAGCTCACCATACGACAGGGGAAATTCACCCCTCCACTTT. Its translation is CASSPYDRGNSPLHF. V gene TRBV18 combines with J gene TRBJ1-6, with 8 bases aligning to TRBD1. Germline V CDR1 and CDR2: KGHSH, LQKENI. The CDR3 length is 15 residues. V lost 2 bases and J lost 7; bases outside the gene matches: 4.

CDR3 amino acids: CASTRQGSYGYTF. DNA for the CDR3: TGTGCCAGCACGAGACAGGGCTCCTATGGCTACACCTTC. The chain joins TRBV6-5 to TRBJ1-2, with TRBD1 matching 7 bases. After removal of 7 bases from V and 4 bases from J, the junction contained 6 bases not matched to a gene. This CDR3 has 13 amino acids. Germline V gene lookup returns CDR1 MNHEY and CDR2 SVGAGI.

A note on this clone: In the same sample, other DNA sequences code for this CDR3. V and J are TRBV7-3 and TRBJ1-1, with TRBD1 as a possible D gene (6 bases). Trimming stripped 5 bases from V and 1 base from J, with 8 bases between. There are 13 residues in the CDR3. The germline gives CDR1 SGHTA, CDR2 FQGTGA. CDR3 DNA sequence: TGTGCCAGCAGCCTGGACAGGAACACTGAAGCTTTCTTT. Translated: CASSLDRNTEAFF.

DNA of the CDR3: TGTGCCAGCAGCCAAGGCCGGCAGGGTGCGAGCAATCAGCCCCAGCATTTT. It specifies CASSQGRQGASNQPQHF. The chain combines TRBV3-1 (or the pseudogene TRBV3-2) with TRBJ1-5, with D possibly TRBD1 on 5 matching bases. Germline V gene sequence: CDR1 LGHDT, CDR2 YNNKEL (reference sequence). The CDR3 loop spans 17 amino acids. V was pared by 1 base and J by 1 base, with 14 bases between.

The genes are TRBV25-1 and TRBJ1-2; 9 nucleotides agree with TRBD1. Trimming removed 3 bases from V and 8 bases from J; junction bases left unmatched: 10. Germline-derived CDR1 and CDR2 are MGHDK and SYGVNS. This CDR3 is built from 15 residues. CDR3 residues: CASSDPGQGPFGYTF. The DNA of the CDR3 is TGTGCCAGCAGTGACCCGGGACAGGGACCGTTCGGCTACACCTTC.

The chain joins TRBV7-2 to TRBJ2-2; D unclear. Trimming stripped 5 bases from V and 5 bases from J, with 12 bases between. This CDR3 comprises 14 residues. Germline assignment: CDR1 SGHTA and CDR2 FQGNSA. CDR3 bases: TGTGCCAGCAGCCTCCGGCAACATACCGGGGAGCTGTTTTTT. This encodes CASSLRQHTGELFF.

The rearrangement links TRBV6-2 or TRBV6-3 to TRBJ2-7; D unclear. V was cut by 0 bases and J by 0 bases, with 6 bases left in between. Germline lookup yields CDR1 MNHEY and CDR2 SVGEGT. CDR3 length: 14 amino acids. The CDR3 region has the DNA TGTGCCAGCAGTTACTCGCAGATCTCCTACGAGCAGTACTTC. The encoded protein is CASSYSQISYEQYF.

This chain links TRBV18 with TRBJ1-5, with no clear D. Germline CDR1 is KGHSH and CDR2 is LQKENI. The CDR3 is 13 amino acids. V dropped 3 bases and J dropped 4 bases, with 7 bases sitting between them. The CDR3 nucleotides read TGTGCCAGCTCACCGGAGGAGAATCAGCCCCAGCATTTT. This gives the protein CASSPEENQPQHF.

The CDR3 DNA follows: TGCAGTGCTAGTCGCACCCTCGGACTAGCGGTTGATACGCAGTATTTT. This codes for CSASRTLGLAVDTQYF. The V call is TRBV20-1, the J call TRBJ2-3; TRBD2 matches at 10 bases. This CDR3 is built from 16 residues. From germline, CDR1 is DFQATT and CDR2 SNEGSKA (reference sequence). The J segment lost 6 bases and the V segment lost 3 bases, leaving 12 bases of the junction unmatched.

This clone was picked up one time. The genes are TRBV6-2 or TRBV6-3 and TRBJ1-5, with D unclear. There are 15 residues in the CDR3. In germline, CDR1 is MNHEY, CDR2 SVGEGT. Trimming pared 1 base from V and 2 bases from J, leaving 9 bases between. The CDR3 DNA follows: TGTGCCAGCAGTTACTTGGGGTTGGGCAATCAGCCCCAGCATTTT. This codes for CASSYLGLGNQPQHF.

The chain recombines TRBV7-2 with TRBJ1-4; TRBD1 aligns across 9 bases. The CDR3 runs 14 residues. Germline CDR1 and CDR2: SGHTA and FQGNSA. Trimming removed 5 bases from V and 10 bases from J; junction bases left unmatched: 8. The CDR3 sequence is CASSPRQGVRKLFF. The CDR3 DNA reads as TGTGCCAGCAGCCCGAGACAGGGGGTTAGAAAACTGTTTTTT.

This clone came up once. The chain uses TRBV10-3 and TRBJ2-1; D not certain. The CDR3 is 11 amino acids. Germline V gene data show CDR1 as ENHRY and CDR2 as SYGVKD. Trimming removed 3 bases at V and 8 bases at J, with 5 bases between. The CDR3 nucleotides read TGTGCCATCAGTGACGGAGATGAGCAGTTCTTC. This sequence encodes CAISDGDEQFF.

This chain uses TRBV5-6 with TRBJ2-5; D gene unclear. In germline, CDR1 is SGHDT, CDR2 YYEEEE. The CDR3 is made up of 15 amino acids. Trimming cost V 1 base and J 0 bases, with 10 bases left between them. The CDR3: CASSLFRDHQETQYF. The CDR3, as DNA: TGTGCCAGCAGCTTGTTTCGTGACCACCAAGAGACCCAGTACTTC.

The rearrangement uses TRBV28 and TRBJ1-1, with a possible D match to TRBD1 (6 bases). The germline V gene has CDR1 MDHEN and CDR2 SYDVKM. V shed 6 bases and J shed 2 bases, with 16 bases lying between them. There are 15 residues in the CDR3. The CDR3 region is CASSFGTTGNTEAFF. For the CDR3, the DNA is TGTGCCAGCAGCTTCGGGACAACAGGAAACACTGAAGCTTTCTTT.

V and J are TRBV12-5 and TRBJ2-3; D unclear. This CDR3 region has 11 residues. Trimming removed 6 bases at V and 2 bases at J, with 3 bases between. CDR1 is LGHNT and CDR2 is FRNRAP in the germline V gene. The CDR3 DNA is TGTGCTAGTGGCCTCACAGATACGCAGTATTTT. Translated, it gives CASGLTDTQYF. Together with reference TRBV12-5 and TRBJ2-3, the CDR3 gives the full variable domain: DARVTQTPRHKVTEMGQEVTMRCQPILGHNTVFWYRQTMMQGLELLAYFRNRAPLDDSGMPKDRFSAEMPDATLATLKIQPSEPRDSAVYFCASGLTDTQYFGPGTRLTVL.

This sequence joins TRBV9 and TRBJ1-1; D is ambiguous. The CDR3 totals 12 residues. The germline V gene encodes CDR1 SGDLS and CDR2 YYNGEE. V lost 2 bases and J lost 1, with 3 bases in between. CDR3 DNA sequence: TGTGCCAGCAGCGTTTGGAACACTGAAGCTTTCTTT. Protein sequence: CASSVWNTEAFF.

The genes are TRBV9 and TRBJ1-5; no clear D gene. The V gene lost 3 bases and the J gene lost 9 bases, with 13 bases spanning the gap. The CDR3 is 13 amino acids. The germline V gene has CDR1 SGDLS and CDR2 YYNGEE. The chain's CDR3 is CASSALVDTPQHF. Written as DNA, the CDR3 is TGTGCCAGCAGCGCCTTAGTCGATACGCCCCAGCATTTT.

The rearrangement joins TRBV9 to TRBJ2-5, with D maybe TRBD1 (5 bases). Looked up from germline, CDR1 is SGDLS and CDR2 is YYNGEE. Trimming removed 0 bases at V and 2 bases at J, with 11 bases between. This CDR3 comprises 15 residues. The CDR3 coding sequence is TGTGCCAGCAGCGTAGTGGGGCGGAATCAAGAGACCCAGTACTTC. This codes for CASSVVGRNQETQYF.